One and the same sample provided the 7 T cell receptor beta chains below, sequenced in a study of shared clonotypes between healthy human individuals. Naive CD8 cells, CD45RO-negative and positively selected for CCR7, excluded terminally differentiated effector memory CD45RA+ cells. The protocol was immunoSEQ multiplex PCR, while the TCRdb copy is restricted to in-frame clones and leaves out a portion. The sample holds about 2,200,000 clones, 90% to 95% seen once. The sequenced sample was naive CD8+ T cells from PBMCs. The receptors were gathered from a man aged 18 to 35 in good health. Some clones in this sample may be carry-over from other donors' samples.

The rearrangement links TRBV30 to TRBJ2-1; D may be TRBD2 (6 bases). V was clipped by 0 bases and J by 1 base, with 10 bases between them. CDR1 and CDR2 from the germline V gene are GTSNPN and SVGIG (reference sequence). This CDR3 is built from 15 residues. This CDR3 reads CAWSVAGPSYNEQFF. CDR3 in DNA: TGTGCCTGGAGTGTAGCGGGCCCTTCCTACAATGAGCAGTTCTTC.

V usage is TRBV4-2 and J usage is TRBJ1-5, with D uncertain. Germline lookup yields CDR1 LGHNA and CDR2 YNFKEQ. The CDR3 sequence is 15 residues long. Trimming removed 0 bases at V and 0 bases at J, with 6 bases between. CDR3 sequence reads: CASSQETDSNQPQHF. CDR3 DNA sequence: TGTGCCAGCAGCCAAGAGACGGATAGCAATCAGCCCCAGCATTTT.

J is TRBJ2-5 and V is TRBV28; D gene ambiguous. This CDR3 is 12 amino acids long. The ends were cut back, 8 bases at V and 2 bases at J, with 9 bases in the middle. CDR1 is MDHEN and CDR2 is SYDVKM in the germline V gene. CDR3 loop: CASAPLQETQYF. The CDR3 DNA reads as TGTGCCAGCGCACCTTTACAAGAGACCCAGTACTTC.

V usage is TRBV4-1 and J usage is TRBJ2-3; 14 bases align to TRBD2. V shed 7 bases and J 1 base; nucleotides not matched to a gene: 13. The CDR3 spans 19 residues. Germline V CDR1 and CDR2: MGHRA, YSYEKL. CDR3: CASTIYGLAGGGGTDTQYF. CDR3 nucleotides: TGCGCCAGCACAATTTACGGACTAGCGGGAGGAGGAGGCACAGATACGCAGTATTTT.

The gene calls are TRBV7-8 and TRBJ2-2, with no clear D. The CDR3 sequence is 14 residues long. Trimming left V 5 bases short and J 0 bases short, with 7 bases between. CDR1 is SGHVS and CDR2 is FQNEAQ in the germline V gene. The CDR3 bases are TGTGCCAGCAGCGATGGGCCGAACACCGGGGAGCTGTTTTTT. It translates to CASSDGPNTGELFF.

V usage is TRBV5-6 and J usage is TRBJ1-4; D gene unclear. The CDR3 is made up of 14 amino acids. Germline V lookup: CDR1 SGHDT, CDR2 YYEEEE. The V end was cut by 1 base, the J end by 7 bases, with 11 bases between. The CDR3 loop is CASSLRTGFEKLFF. The CDR3 DNA is TGTGCCAGCAGCTTGCGGACCGGGTTTGAAAAACTGTTTTTT.

This chain uses TRBV11-1 with TRBJ2-7; 9 bases line up with TRBD2. This CDR3 contains 16 residues. CDR1 SGHAT and CDR2 FQDESV come from the germline V gene (reference sequence). V was pared by 0 bases and J by 2 bases, with 5 bases of the junction left unmatched. CDR3 in amino acids: CASSLAVVAGAYEQYF. CDR3 in DNA: TGTGCCAGCAGCTTAGCGGTCGTAGCGGGAGCCTACGAGCAGTACTTC.